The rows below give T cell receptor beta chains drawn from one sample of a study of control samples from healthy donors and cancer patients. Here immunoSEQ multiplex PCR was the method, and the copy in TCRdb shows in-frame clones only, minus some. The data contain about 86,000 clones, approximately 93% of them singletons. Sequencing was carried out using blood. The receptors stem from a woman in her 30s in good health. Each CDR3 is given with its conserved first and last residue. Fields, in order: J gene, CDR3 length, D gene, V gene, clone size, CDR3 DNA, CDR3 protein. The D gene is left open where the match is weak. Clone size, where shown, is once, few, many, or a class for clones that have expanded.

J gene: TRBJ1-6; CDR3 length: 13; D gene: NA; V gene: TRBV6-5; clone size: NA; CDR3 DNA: TGTGCCAGCTACGACAGTGGGGCGGTGAGGCTCCACTTT; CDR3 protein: CASYDSGAVRLHF
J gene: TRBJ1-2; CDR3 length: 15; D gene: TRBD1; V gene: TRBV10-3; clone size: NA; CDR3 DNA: TGTGCCATCAGTGAGCCGAGGGACAGAGACTATGGCTACACCTTC; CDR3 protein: CAISEPRDRDYGYTF
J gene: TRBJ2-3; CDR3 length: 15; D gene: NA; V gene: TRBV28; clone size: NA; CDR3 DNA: TGTGCCAGCTCAAAGGGGGGGGCGGGAACAGATACGCAGTATTTT; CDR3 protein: CASSKGGAGTDTQYF
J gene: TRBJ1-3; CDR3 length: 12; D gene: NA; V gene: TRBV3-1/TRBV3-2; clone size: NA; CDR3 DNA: TGTGCCAGCAGCCGAGCTGGAAACACCATATATTTT; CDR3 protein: CASSRAGNTIYF
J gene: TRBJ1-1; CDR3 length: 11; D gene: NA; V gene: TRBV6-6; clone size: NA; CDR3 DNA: TGTGCCAGCAGCCCCCAGCCCGAAGCTTTCTTT; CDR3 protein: CASSPQPEAFF
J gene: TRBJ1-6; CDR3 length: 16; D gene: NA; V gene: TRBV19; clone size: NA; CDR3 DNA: TGTGCCAGTAGTCATTACAGGGACGGAAGAAATTCACCCCTCCACTTT; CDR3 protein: CASSHYRDGRNSPLHF
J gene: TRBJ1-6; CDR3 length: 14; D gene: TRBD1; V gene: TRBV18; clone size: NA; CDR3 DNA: TGTGCCAGCTCACCGGGACAGTATAATTCACCCCTCCACTTT; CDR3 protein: CASSPGQYNSPLHF
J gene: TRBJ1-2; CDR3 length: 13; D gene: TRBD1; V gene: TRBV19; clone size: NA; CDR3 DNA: TGTGCCAGTAGAGACAGGGTGAACTATGGCTACACCTTC; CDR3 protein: CASRDRVNYGYTF
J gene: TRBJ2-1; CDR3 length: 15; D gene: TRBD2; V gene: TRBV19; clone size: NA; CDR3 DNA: TGTGCCAGTACTACCGTCGGCAGCGGGAGTTATGAGCAGTTCTTC; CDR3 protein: CASTTVGSGSYEQFF
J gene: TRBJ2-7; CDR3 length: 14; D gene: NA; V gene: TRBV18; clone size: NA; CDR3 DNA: TGTGCCAGCTCACCACCGGGACGGACCTACGAGCAGTACTTC; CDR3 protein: CASSPPGRTYEQYF
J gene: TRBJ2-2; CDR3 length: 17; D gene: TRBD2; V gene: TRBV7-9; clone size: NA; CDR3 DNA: TGTGCCAGCAGCTTAAGGATGGGACTACAGAACACCGGGGAGCTGTTTTTT; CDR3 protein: CASSLRMGLQNTGELFF
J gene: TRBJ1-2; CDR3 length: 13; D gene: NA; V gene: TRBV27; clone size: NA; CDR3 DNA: TGTGCCAGCAGTTCCGGGGATAACTATGGCTACACCTTC; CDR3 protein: CASSSGDNYGYTF
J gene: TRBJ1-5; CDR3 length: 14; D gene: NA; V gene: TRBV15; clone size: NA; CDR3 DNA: TGTGCCACCAGCAGGACTTATAGCAATCAGCCCCAGCATTTT; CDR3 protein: CATSRTYSNQPQHF
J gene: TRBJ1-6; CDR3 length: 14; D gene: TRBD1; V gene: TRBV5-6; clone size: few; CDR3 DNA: TGTGCCAGCGGGACAGGGTGGTCTAATTCACCCCTCCACTTT; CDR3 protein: CASGTGWSNSPLHF
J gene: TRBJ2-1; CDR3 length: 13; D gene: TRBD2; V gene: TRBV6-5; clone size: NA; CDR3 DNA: TGTGCCAGCTCCTCGGGAGGGTCGAATGAGCAGTTCTTC; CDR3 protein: CASSSGGSNEQFF
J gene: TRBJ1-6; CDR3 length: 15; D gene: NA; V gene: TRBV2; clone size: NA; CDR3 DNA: TGTGCCAGCAGTGTTCGGCATTCTTCGGTTTCACCCCTCCACTTT; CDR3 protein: CASSVRHSSVSPLHF
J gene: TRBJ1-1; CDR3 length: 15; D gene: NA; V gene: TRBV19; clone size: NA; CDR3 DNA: TGTGCCAGTAGTGCTTCAGAGATACTGAACACTGAAGCTTTCTTT; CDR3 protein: CASSASEILNTEAFF
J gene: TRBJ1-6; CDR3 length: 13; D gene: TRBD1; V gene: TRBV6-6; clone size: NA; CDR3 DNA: TGTGCCAGCAAACAGGGGTATAATTCACCCCTCCACTTT; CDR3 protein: CASKQGYNSPLHF
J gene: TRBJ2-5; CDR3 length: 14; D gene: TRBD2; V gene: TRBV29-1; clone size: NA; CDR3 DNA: TGCAGCGTGACTAGCGGGAGGGGTCTGGAGACCCAGTACTTC; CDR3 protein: CSVTSGRGLETQYF
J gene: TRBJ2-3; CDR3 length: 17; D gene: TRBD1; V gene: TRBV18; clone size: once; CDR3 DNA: TGTGCCAGCTCACCAACGAGGACAGGGGGGGTCACAGATACGCAGTATTTT; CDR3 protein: CASSPTRTGGVTDTQYF
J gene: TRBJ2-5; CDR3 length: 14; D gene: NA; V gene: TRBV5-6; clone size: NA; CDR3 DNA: TGTGCCAGCAGCGTGGGACCCTCCACAGAGACCCAGTACTTC; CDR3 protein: CASSVGPSTETQYF
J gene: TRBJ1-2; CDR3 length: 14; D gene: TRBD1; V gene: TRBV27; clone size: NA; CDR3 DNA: TGTGCCAGCAGTTTTACGGGACAGGGGTATGGCTACACCTTC; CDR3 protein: CASSFTGQGYGYTF
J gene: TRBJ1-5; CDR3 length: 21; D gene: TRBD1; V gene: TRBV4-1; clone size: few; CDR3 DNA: TGCGCCAGCAGCTCCCTAAAACCCTCGGACAGGGGGCGCCAGCCCGAACAGCCCCAGCATTTT; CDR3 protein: CASSSLKPSDRGRQPEQPQHF
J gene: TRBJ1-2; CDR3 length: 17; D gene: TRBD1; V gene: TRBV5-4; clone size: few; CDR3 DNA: TGTGCCAGCAGCCAGATGGGGGGAGCAGGGGGCCTGGCAGGCTACACCTTC; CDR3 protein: CASSQMGGAGGLAGYTF
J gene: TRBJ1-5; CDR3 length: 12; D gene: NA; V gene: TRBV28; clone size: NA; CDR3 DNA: TGTGCGAGTGGGACGGTCGATCAGCCCCAGCATTTT; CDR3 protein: CASGTVDQPQHF
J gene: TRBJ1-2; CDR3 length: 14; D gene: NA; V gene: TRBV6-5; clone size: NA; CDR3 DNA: TGTGCCAGCAGCCCCCCGGGATTAAACTATGGCTACACCTTC; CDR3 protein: CASSPPGLNYGYTF
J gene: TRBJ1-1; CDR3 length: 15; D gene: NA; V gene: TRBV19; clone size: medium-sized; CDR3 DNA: TGTGCCAGTAGTGCACCGGGACGTCTGAACACTGAAGCTTTCTTT; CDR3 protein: CASSAPGRLNTEAFF
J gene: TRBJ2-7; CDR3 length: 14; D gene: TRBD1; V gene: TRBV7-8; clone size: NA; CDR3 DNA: TGTGCCAGCAGCTCCAGGGGGACAGGGCACGAGCAGTACTTC; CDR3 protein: CASSSRGTGHEQYF
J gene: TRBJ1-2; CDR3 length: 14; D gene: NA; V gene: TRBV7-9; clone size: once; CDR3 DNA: TGTGCCAGCAGCTTAGTCGCACATAACTATGGCTACACCTTC; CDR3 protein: CASSLVAHNYGYTF
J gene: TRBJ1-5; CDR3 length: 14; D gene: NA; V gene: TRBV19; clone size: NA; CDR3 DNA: TGTGCCAGTAGTATAGGATATAGCAATCAGCCCCAGCATTTT; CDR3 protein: CASSIGYSNQPQHF
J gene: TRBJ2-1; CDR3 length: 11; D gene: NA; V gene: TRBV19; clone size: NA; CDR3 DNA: TGTGCCAGCGACAGTTACAATGAGCAGTTCTTC; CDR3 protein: CASDSYNEQFF
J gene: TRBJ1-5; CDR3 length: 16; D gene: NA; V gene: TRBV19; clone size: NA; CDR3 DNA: TGTGCCAGTAACTGGCGGGCAGTAGCAAGCAATCAGCCCCAGCATTTT; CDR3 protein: CASNWRAVASNQPQHF
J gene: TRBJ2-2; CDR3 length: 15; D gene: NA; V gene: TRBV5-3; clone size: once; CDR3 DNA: TGTGCCAGAAGCTTGGATTCAGGGAACACCGGGGAGCTGTTTTTT; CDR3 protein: CARSLDSGNTGELFF
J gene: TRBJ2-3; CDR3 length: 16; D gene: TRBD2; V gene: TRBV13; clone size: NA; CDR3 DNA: TGTGCCAGCAGCTTAATAGCGGGAACAAGCACAGATACGCAGTATTTT; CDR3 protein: CASSLIAGTSTDTQYF
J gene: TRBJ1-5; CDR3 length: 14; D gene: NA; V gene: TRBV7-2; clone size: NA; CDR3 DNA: TGTGCCAGCAGCTTAGGAGGTGGCAATCAGCCCCAGCATTTT; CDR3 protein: CASSLGGGNQPQHF
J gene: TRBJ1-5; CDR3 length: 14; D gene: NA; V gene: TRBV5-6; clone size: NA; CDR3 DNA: TGTGCCAGCAGCTTGCTGGGGGCCAATCAGCCCCAGCATTTT; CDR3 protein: CASSLLGANQPQHF
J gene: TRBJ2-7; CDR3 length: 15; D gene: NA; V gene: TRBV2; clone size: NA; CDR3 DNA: TGTGCCAGCAGTGAAGCGCAGCGGGACAAATACGAGCAGTACTTC; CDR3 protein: CASSEAQRDKYEQYF
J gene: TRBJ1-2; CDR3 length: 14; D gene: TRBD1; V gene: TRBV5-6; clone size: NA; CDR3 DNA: TGTGCCAGCAGCCGTGCAGGGGGGAACTATGGCTACACCTTC; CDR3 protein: CASSRAGGNYGYTF
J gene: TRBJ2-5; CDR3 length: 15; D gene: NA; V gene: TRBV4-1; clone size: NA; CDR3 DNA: TGCGCCAGCAGCCAAGGACAACCATACCAAGAGACCCAGTACTTC; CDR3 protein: CASSQGQPYQETQYF
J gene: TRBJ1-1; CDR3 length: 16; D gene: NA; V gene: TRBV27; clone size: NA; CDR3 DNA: TGTGCCAGCAGGGCCGTTTACAGGAAGGGAAACACTGAAGCTTTCTTT; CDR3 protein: CASRAVYRKGNTEAFF
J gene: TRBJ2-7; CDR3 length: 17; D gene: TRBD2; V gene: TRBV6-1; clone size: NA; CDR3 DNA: TGTGCCAGCAGTGAAGCGGTTTGGGCTAGCGGGGGCAACGAGCAGTACTTC; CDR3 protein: CASSEAVWASGGNEQYF
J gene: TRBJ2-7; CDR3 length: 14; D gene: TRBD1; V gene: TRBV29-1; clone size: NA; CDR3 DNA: TGCAGCGTGAAGCCCGGGACAGGAAGATACGAGCAGTACTTC; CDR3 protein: CSVKPGTGRYEQYF
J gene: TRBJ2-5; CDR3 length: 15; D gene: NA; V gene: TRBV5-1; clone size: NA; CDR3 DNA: TGCGCCAGCAGCTTGGGATATGCGGCCCAAGAGACCCAGTACTTC; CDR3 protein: CASSLGYAAQETQYF
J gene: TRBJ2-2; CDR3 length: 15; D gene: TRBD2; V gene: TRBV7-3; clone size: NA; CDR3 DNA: TGTGCCAGCAGCTTGGGACTAGAGACGCCCGGGGAGCTGTTTTTT; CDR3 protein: CASSLGLETPGELFF